Presented here are 21 T cell receptor beta chains from one specimen sequenced in a study of CXCR3-negative and CXCR3-positive naive CD8 T cells. Study observations and caveats: TRB CDR3 hydrophobicity was greater in CXCR3-positive naive cells than in CXCR3-negative naive cells.

Carrying UMI labels, the TRB cDNA libraries were prepared through 5' RACE. One entry per CDR3 protein, without DNA, is what TCRdb gives after re-calling the 5' RACE reads. The sample totals around 160,000 distinct CDR3 sequences. The antigens of these receptors remain unknown. The sequenced material came from naive CXCR3+ CD8+ T cells from blood. Specified subset: CD45RO-CCR7+CD27+CD95- naive CD8+ T cells expressing CXCR3 (TNR3+). The receptor set was obtained from a human donor in good health. Some clones in this sample may be carry-over from other donors' samples.

This sequence joins TRBV19 and TRBJ2-7; TCRdb names TRBD1, which stays unverified in the absence of DNA. Germline lookup yields CDR1 LNHDA and CDR2 SQIVND (reference sequence). This CDR3 has 13 amino acids. CDR3 residues: CASSTRQGDEQYF. Filled out from reference TRBV19 and TRBJ2-7, the complete variable domain reads DGGITQSPKYLFRKEGQNVTLSCEQNLNHDAMYWYRQDPGQGLRLIYYSQIVNDFQKGDIAEGYSVSREKKESFPLTVTSAQKNPTAFYLCASSTRQGDEQYFGPGTRLTVT.

This chain joins TRBV27 and TRBJ2-1; TCRdb calls TRBD1, which cannot be checked without DNA. The CDR3 spans 11 residues. Germline V CDR1 and CDR2: MNHEY, SMNVEV (reference sequence). CDR3 loop: CASTDGGEQFF.

The genes are TRBV27 and TRBJ2-1; TCRdb proposes TRBD1, but this gene call is untestable without DNA. CDR1 is MNHEY, CDR2 SMNVEV, per germline (reference sequence). This CDR3 is 16 amino acids long. The CDR3 spells CASSLVTGLSGNEQFF.

The chain joins TRBV6-1 to TRBJ2-1; the TCRdb call, TRBD2, lacks DNA for checking. Germline-derived CDR1 and CDR2 are MNHNS and SASEGT. The CDR3 runs to 17 residues. The CDR3: CANSKPRTSGVDNEQFF.

The V gene is TRBV6-1, the J gene TRBJ2-7; without DNA, the TCRdb call of TRBD2 cannot be checked. Per germline, CDR1 MNHNS and CDR2 SASEGT. This CDR3 comprises 16 residues. The CDR3 is CASSERLAGPLYEQYF.

The rearrangement links TRBV21-1 to TRBJ1-3; the TRBD1 assignment by TCRdb is unverifiable without DNA. TRBV21-1 is deemed a pseudogene. There are 18 residues in the CDR3. The CDR3 loop reads CASSKVWDKEDSGNTIYF.

The V and J genes are TRBV6-5 and TRBJ1-1. Germline CDR1 is MNHEY and CDR2 is SVGAGI. The CDR3 runs 12 residues. The CDR3 is CASSLSNSEAFF.

This rearrangement joins TRBV28 to TRBJ1-2. Germline values: CDR1 MDHEN, CDR2 SYDVKM. The CDR3 is made up of 15 amino acids. CDR3 amino acids: CASSPTVGDGYGYTF.

Here the CDR3 reads CASSWGAGAGYEQCF. This rearrangement joins TRBV28 to TRBJ2-7; without DNA, the TCRdb call of TRBD2 cannot be checked. The CDR3 is made up of 15 amino acids. The germline CDR1 and CDR2 sequences are MDHEN and SYDVKM.

The chain recombines TRBV5-1 with TRBJ2-3; lacking DNA, the TRBD2 call made by TCRdb goes unchecked. In germline, CDR1 is SGHRS, CDR2 YFSETQ. CDR3 size: 14 residues. The CDR3 sequence is CASQLAGNTDTQYF.

The rearrangement joins TRBV4-3 to TRBJ2-7. The CDR3 is made up of 13 amino acids. Germline CDR1 LGHNA, CDR2 YSLEER. CDR3 loop: CASSQTRFYEQYF.

The chain combines TRBV4-2 with TRBJ2-1; as DNA is missing, the TRBD1 call by TCRdb cannot be tested. The CDR3 spans 18 residues. CDR1 and CDR2 (germline): LGHNA, YNFKEQ. CDR3 loop: CASSQDFVLGTGYNEQFF.

The chain is built from TRBV12-3 or TRBV12-4 and TRBJ2-7; the TRBD2 assignment by TCRdb is unverifiable without DNA. This CDR3 comprises 14 residues. This chain's CDR3 is CASSLKTRVREQYF.

The chain combines TRBV2 with TRBJ2-7; TCRdb picks TRBD1, but there is no DNA to check that call. CDR1 SNHLY and CDR2 FYNNEI come from the germline V gene. This CDR3 spans 15 amino acids. This CDR3 is CASSDSRAGSYEQYF.

This chain uses TRBV6-5 with TRBJ2-1. CDR1 is MNHEY, CDR2 SVGAGI, per germline. The CDR3 totals 15 residues. The CDR3 loop reads CASSTQGKSYNEQFF.

The J gene is TRBJ1-2, the V gene TRBV29-1; TCRdb selects TRBD1, and the lack of DNA leaves this call unchecked. This CDR3 spans 11 amino acids. Germline loops: CDR1 SQVTM, CDR2 ANQGSEA. The CDR3 here is CSVLSPEGYTF.

V and J are TRBV7-2 and TRBJ2-7; lacking DNA, the TRBD1 call made by TCRdb goes unchecked. The CDR3 totals 14 residues. Germline assignment: CDR1 SGHTA and CDR2 FQGNSA. This chain's CDR3 is CASSFSRGELEQYF.

CDR3: CSVEMDINTGELFF. This chain joins TRBV29-1 and TRBJ2-2; as DNA is missing, the TRBD1 call by TCRdb cannot be tested. Germline V gives CDR1 SQVTM, CDR2 ANQGSEA. This CDR3 spans 14 amino acids.

The gene calls are TRBV2 and TRBJ2-1; as DNA is missing, the TRBD2 call by TCRdb cannot be tested. The germline V gene encodes CDR1 SNHLY and CDR2 FYNNEI. The CDR3 is 21 residues long. The CDR3: CASRPGLAGGTGMSSYNEQFF.

The CDR3 protein is CASSRSTSEVETQYF. The chain joins TRBV4-1 to TRBJ2-5; TCRdb's D call, TRBD2, is unchecked because there is no DNA. The CDR3 contains 15 residues. Germline CDR1 and CDR2: MGHRA and YSYEKL.

The rearrangement links TRBV12-3 or TRBV12-4 to TRBJ2-1; without DNA, the TCRdb call of TRBD2 cannot be checked. The CDR3 extends over 12 amino acids. The CDR3 reads CASTAIGDEQFF.